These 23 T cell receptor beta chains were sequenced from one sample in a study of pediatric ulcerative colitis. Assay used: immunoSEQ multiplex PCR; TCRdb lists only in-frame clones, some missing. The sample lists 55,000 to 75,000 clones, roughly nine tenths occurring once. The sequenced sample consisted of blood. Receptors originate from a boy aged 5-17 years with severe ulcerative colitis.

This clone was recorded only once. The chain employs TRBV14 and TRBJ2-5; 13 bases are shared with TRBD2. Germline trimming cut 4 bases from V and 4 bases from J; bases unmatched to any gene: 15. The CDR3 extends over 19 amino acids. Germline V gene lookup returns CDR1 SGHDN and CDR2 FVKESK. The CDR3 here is CASSRPVGTSGTVGETQYF. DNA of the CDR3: TGTGCCAGCAGCCGACCCGTGGGGACTAGCGGGACCGTTGGAGAGACCCAGTACTTC.

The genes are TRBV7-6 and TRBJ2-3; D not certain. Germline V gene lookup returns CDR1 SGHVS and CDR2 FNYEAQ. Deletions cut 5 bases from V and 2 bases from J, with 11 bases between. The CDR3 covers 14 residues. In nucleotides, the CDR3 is TGTGCCAGCAGCCACCCGGATTCCACAGATACGCAGTATTTT. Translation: CASSHPDSTDTQYF.

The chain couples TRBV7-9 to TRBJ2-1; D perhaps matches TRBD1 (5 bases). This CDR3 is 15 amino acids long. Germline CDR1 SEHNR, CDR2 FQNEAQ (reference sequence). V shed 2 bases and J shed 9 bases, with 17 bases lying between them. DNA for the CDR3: TGTGCCAGCAGCTTATGGAAGGGGTCTACGGTTGAGCAGTTCTTC. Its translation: CASSLWKGSTVEQFF.

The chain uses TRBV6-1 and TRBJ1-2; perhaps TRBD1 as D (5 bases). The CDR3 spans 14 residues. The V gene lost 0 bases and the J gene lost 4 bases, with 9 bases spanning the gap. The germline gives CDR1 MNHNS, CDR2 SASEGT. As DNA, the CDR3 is TGTGCCAGCAGTGAAGCGGGGGACGGCTATGGCTACACCTTC. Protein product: CASSEAGDGYGYTF.

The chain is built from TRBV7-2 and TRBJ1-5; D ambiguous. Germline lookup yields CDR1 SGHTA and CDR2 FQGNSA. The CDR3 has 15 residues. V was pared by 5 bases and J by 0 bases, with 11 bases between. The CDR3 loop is CASSPPGFSNQPQHF. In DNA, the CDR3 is TGTGCCAGCAGCCCACCGGGTTTTAGCAATCAGCCCCAGCATTTT.

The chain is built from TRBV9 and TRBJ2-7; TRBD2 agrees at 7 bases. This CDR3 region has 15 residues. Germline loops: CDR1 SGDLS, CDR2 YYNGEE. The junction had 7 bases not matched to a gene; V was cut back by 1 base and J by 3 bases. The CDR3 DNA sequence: TGTGCCAGCAGCGTATCGAGGGAGGGCCGCTACGAGCAGTACTTC. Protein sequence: CASSVSREGRYEQYF.

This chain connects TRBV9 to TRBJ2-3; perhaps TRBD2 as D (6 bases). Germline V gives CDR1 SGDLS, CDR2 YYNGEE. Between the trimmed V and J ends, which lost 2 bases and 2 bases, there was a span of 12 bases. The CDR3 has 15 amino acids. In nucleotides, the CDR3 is TGTGCCAGCAGCGTCGGCGGGGCCTACACAGATACGCAGTATTTT. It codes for CASSVGGAYTDTQYF.

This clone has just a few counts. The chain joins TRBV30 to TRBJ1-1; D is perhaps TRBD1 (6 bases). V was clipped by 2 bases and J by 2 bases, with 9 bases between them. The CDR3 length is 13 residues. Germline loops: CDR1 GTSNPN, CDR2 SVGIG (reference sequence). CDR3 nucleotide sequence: TGTGCCTGGAGTACGGGACACAACACTGAAGCTTTCTTT. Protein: CAWSTGHNTEAFF.

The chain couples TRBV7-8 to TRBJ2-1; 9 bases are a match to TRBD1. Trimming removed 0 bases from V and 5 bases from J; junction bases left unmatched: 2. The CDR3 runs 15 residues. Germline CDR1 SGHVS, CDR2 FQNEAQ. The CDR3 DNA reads TGTGCCAGCAGCTTAGCCGACAGGGGGAACAATGAGCAGTTCTTC. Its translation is CASSLADRGNNEQFF.

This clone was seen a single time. The CDR3 spells CATAVARDGETQYF. The CDR3 nucleotides are TGTGCCACCGCCGTCGCTCGGGACGGGGAGACCCAGTACTTC. The V call is TRBV10-3, the J call TRBJ2-5; D could derive from TRBD1 or TRBD2 (5 bases each). The CDR3 has 14 amino acids. V dropped 10 bases and J dropped 5 bases, with 20 bases sitting between them. From germline, CDR1 is ENHRY and CDR2 SYGVKD.

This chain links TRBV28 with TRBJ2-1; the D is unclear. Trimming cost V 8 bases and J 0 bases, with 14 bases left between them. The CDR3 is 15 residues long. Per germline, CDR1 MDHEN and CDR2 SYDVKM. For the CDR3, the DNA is TGTGCCAGCGCTACCTGGAGCCTCTCCTACAATGAGCAGTTCTTC. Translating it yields CASATWSLSYNEQFF.

The CDR3 region is CASSQHLRTAYGYTF. DNA of the CDR3: TGTGCCAGCAGTCAACATCTTCGGACAGCCTATGGCTACACCTTC. V and J are TRBV6-5 and TRBJ1-2, with TRBD1 as a possible D gene (6 bases). Germline-derived CDR1 and CDR2 are MNHEY and SVGAGI. V was trimmed by 5 bases and J by 4 bases, leaving 17 bases between them. The CDR3 contains 15 residues.

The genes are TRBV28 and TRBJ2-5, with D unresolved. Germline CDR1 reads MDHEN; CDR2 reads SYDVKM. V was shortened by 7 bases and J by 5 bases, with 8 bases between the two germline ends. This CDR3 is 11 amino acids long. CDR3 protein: CASTLGETQYF. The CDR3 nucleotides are TGTGCCAGCACCTTGGGGGAGACCCAGTACTTC.

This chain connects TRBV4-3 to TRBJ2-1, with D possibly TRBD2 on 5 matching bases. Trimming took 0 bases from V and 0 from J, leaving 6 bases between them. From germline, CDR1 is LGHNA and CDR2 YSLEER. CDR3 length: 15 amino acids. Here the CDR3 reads CASSQETSSYNEQFF. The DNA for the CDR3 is TGCGCCAGCAGCCAAGAAACTAGCTCCTACAATGAGCAGTTCTTC.

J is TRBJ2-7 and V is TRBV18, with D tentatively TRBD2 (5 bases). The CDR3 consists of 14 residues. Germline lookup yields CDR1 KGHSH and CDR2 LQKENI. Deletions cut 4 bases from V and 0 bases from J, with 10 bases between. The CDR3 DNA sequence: TGTGCCAGCTCACAAGCAGGAGGCTCCTACGAGCAGTACTTC. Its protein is CASSQAGGSYEQYF.

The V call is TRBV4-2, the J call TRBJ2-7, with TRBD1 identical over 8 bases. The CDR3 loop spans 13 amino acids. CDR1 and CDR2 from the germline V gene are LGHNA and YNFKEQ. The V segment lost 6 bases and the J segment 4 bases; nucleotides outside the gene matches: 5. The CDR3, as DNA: TGTGCCAGCAGTGACAGGGGTTCGTACGAGCAGTACTTC. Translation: CASSDRGSYEQYF.

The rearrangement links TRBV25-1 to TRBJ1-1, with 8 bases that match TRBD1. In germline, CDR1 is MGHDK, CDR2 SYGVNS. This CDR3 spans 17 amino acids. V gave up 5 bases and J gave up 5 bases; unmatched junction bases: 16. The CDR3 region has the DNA TGTGCCAGCAGTCCGTCCAGGACAGGGTTGTATCGAACTGAAGCTTTCTTT. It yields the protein CASSPSRTGLYRTEAFF.

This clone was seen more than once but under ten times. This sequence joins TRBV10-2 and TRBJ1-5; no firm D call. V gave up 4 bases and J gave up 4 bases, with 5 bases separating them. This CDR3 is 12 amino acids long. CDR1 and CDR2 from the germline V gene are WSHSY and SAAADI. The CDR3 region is CASSAINQPQHF. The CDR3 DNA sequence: TGCGCCAGCAGTGCGATAAATCAGCCCCAGCATTTT.

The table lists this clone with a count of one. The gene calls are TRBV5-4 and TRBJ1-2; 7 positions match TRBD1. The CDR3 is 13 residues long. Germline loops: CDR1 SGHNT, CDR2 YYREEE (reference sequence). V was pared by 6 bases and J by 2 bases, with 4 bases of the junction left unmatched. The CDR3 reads CASIKTGNYGYTF. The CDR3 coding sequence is TGTGCCAGCATCAAGACAGGGAACTATGGCTACACCTTC.

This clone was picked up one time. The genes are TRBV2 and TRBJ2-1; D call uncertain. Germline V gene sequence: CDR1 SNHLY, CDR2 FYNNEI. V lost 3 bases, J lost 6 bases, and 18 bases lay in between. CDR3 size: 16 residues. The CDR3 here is CASSESRFGSSNEQFF. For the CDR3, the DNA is TGTGCCAGCAGTGAGTCGCGATTTGGAAGCAGCAATGAGCAGTTCTTC.

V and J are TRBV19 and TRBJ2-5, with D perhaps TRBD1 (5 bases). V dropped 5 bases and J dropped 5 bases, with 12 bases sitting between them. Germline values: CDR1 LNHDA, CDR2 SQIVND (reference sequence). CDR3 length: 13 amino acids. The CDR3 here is CASSPRGLETQYF. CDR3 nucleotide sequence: TGTGCCAGTAGTCCTAGGGGCTTGGAGACCCAGTACTTC. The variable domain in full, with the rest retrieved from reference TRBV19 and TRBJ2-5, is DGGITQSPKYLFRKEGQNVTLSCEQNLNHDAMYWYRQDPGQGLRLIYYSQIVNDFQKGDIAEGYSVSREKKESFPLTVTSAQKNPTAFYLCASSPRGLETQYFGPGTRLLVL.

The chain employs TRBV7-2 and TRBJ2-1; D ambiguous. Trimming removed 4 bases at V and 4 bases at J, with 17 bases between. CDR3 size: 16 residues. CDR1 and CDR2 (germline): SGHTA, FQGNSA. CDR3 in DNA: TGTGCCAGCAGCTCCGTGTTTGTTGGAGCGTACAATGAGCAGTTCTTC. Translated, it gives CASSSVFVGAYNEQFF.

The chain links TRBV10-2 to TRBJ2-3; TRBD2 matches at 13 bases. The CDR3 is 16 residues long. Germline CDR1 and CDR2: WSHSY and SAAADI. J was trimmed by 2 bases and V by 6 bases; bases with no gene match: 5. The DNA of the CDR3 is TGCGCCAGCAGGGGACTAGCGGGATCCCTCACAGATACGCAGTATTTT. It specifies CASRGLAGSLTDTQYF.